The sequence of this T cell receptor (beta chain) was determined in a study of cytomegalovirus exposure and HLA in healthy donors. CDR3 length equals 19 residues. PCR employed 60 Vbeta and 13 Jbeta primers. The data were produced by immunoSEQ multiplex PCR, yet TCRdb's version contains in-frame clones alone and is incomplete. The table lists around 130,000 clones, around 83% of them singletons. The receptor was isolated from a woman between 18 and 29 years old in good health and CMV-seropositive. The sample was PBMCs. The V call is TRBV1, the J call TRBJ2-2; the D call TRBD2 from the table was never checked on the DNA. TRBV1 represents a pseudogene. The CDR3 bases are TGCACCAGCAGCCAAGAGGGGACTAGCGGGGAAGGAAACACCGGGGAGCTGTTTTTT. The encoded protein is CTSSQEGTSGEGNTGELFF.